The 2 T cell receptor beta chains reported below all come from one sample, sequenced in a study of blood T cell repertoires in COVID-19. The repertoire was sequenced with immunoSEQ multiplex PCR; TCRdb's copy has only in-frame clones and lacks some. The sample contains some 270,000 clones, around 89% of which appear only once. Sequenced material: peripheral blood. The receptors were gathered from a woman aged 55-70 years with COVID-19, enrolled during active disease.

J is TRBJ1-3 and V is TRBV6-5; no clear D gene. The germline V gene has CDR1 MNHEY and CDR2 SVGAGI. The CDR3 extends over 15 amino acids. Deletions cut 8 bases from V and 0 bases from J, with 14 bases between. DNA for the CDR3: TGTGCCAGCGTTGAGGTTCCGAACTCTGGAAACACCATATATTTT. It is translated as CASVEVPNSGNTIYF.

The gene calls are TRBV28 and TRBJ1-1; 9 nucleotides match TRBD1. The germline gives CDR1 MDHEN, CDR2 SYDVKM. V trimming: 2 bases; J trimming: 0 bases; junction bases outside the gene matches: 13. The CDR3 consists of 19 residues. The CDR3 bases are TGTGCCAGCAGTTTACCCGACTCGGGACAGGGTTATCTGAACACTGAAGCTTTCTTT. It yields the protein CASSLPDSGQGYLNTEAFF. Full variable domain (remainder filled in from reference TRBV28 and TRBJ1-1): DVKVTQSSRYLVKRTGEKVFLECVQDMDHENMFWYRQDPGLGLRLIYFSYDVKMKEKGDIPEGYSVSREKKERFSLILESASTNQTSMYLCASSLPDSGQGYLNTEAFFGQGTRLTVV.